This T cell receptor beta chain is drawn from a study of immune evolution from preneoplasia to lung adenocarcinoma. Here immunoSEQ multiplex PCR was the method, and the copy in TCRdb shows in-frame clones only, minus some. The table includes around 9,100 clones, roughly 88% detected once. With respect to this clone: Its specificity is not known.

Trimming stripped 5 bases from V and 1 base from J, with 15 bases between. CDR3 length: 15 residues. Germline values: CDR1 SGHVS, CDR2 FQNEAQ. Regarding the study as a whole: Normal lung had highest clonality; later lesions appeared denser, more diverse. Top clone share appeared to fall from AAH through AIS, MIA, adenocarcinoma.

The chain links TRBV7-8 to TRBJ2-7; the D gene is possibly TRBD2 (6 bases). This TCR was sampled from a person aged 65 to 85 with lung adenocarcinoma. Source material: FFPE minimally invasive lung adenocarcinoma tissue. In nucleotides, the CDR3 is TGTGCCAGCAGCCCATCCCGGGGGAAATCCTACGAGCAGTACTTC. This encodes CASSPSRGKSYEQYF.